This T cell receptor (beta chain) derives from a study of blood T cell repertoires in COVID-19. The V gene lost 7 bases and the J gene lost 0 bases, with 15 bases spanning the gap. CDR1 is LNHNV, CDR2 YYDKDF, per germline (reference sequence). This CDR3 region has 15 residues. Generated by immunoSEQ multiplex PCR, the TCRdb table keeps only in-frame clones and is missing some. The table has about 280,000 clones, roughly 89% seen once; the top ten hold about 1.5%. The origin of this receptor is a young woman with acute COVID-19. The chain links TRBV15 to TRBJ2-5; possibly TRBD2 for D (5 bases). Input material: PBMCs or T cells enriched from blood (not recorded which). CDR3 nucleotides: TGTGCCACCAACCGACTGGCGGGTCACCAAGAGACCCAGTACTTC. This codes for CATNRLAGHQETQYF.